This T cell receptor (beta chain) was retrieved from a study of blood T cell repertoires in COVID-19. Sequencing used immunoSEQ multiplex PCR; TCRdb keeps in-frame clones, though not all of them. The sample yields 200,000 or so clones, about 82% seen once. Trimming removed 4 bases from V and 8 bases from J, with 8 bases in between. The CDR3 has 12 amino acids. Germline V gene sequence: CDR1 WSHSY, CDR2 SAAADI. This clonotype was sampled from a woman aged 25 to 39 with acute or convalescent COVID-19. Sequenced sample: peripheral blood. The V and J genes are TRBV10-2 and TRBJ1-4, with D perhaps TRBD1 (6 bases). The CDR3 sequence is CASSVGTEKLFF. In nucleotides, the CDR3 is TGCGCCAGCAGTGTAGGGACAGAAAAACTGTTTTTT.